This is a list of T cell receptor beta chains from one sample in a study of cytomegalovirus exposure and HLA in healthy donors. The method was immunoSEQ multiplex PCR; TCRdb's version includes in-frame clones alone and lacks a portion of them. The sample has approximately 200,000 clones; 79% are singletons. The specimen was PBMCs. These receptors all come from a woman younger than 45 in good health and CMV-seropositive. Each CDR3 is given with its conserved first and last residue. D genes are given only for firm matches. Where a row states a size, it is once, few, many or the class of an expanded clone; other rows omit it.

j_gene: TRBJ1-1; abundance: NA; v_gene: TRBV6-1; d_gene: NA; CDR3aa: CASTWGHENTEAFF; CDR3nt: TGTGCCAGCACCTGGGGGCACGAGAACACTGAAGCTTTCTTT
j_gene: TRBJ2-7; abundance: NA; v_gene: TRBV7-6; d_gene: NA; CDR3aa: CASSLGAQRNTHEQYF; CDR3nt: TGTGCCAGCAGCTTGGGAGCCCAAAGAAACACACACGAGCAGTACTTC
j_gene: TRBJ2-3; abundance: NA; v_gene: TRBV29-1; d_gene: NA; CDR3aa: CSVQTGRGDTQYF; CDR3nt: TGCAGCGTCCAAACGGGCAGGGGTGATACGCAGTATTTT
j_gene: TRBJ1-4; abundance: NA; v_gene: TRBV6-1; d_gene: TRBD1; CDR3aa: CASSKAGTGLEKLFF; CDR3nt: TGTGCCAGCAGTAAAGCCGGGACAGGACTTGAAAAACTGTTTTTT
j_gene: TRBJ2-1; abundance: NA; v_gene: TRBV11-1; d_gene: TRBD2; CDR3aa: CASSWGGRVSYNEQFF; CDR3nt: TGTGCCAGCAGTTGGGGGGGGAGGGTTTCCTACAATGAGCAGTTCTTC
j_gene: TRBJ2-3; abundance: NA; v_gene: TRBV18; d_gene: TRBD1; CDR3aa: CASSPPNRGSKDTQYF; CDR3nt: TGTGCCAGCTCACCACCTAACAGGGGGAGTAAAGATACGCAGTATTTT
j_gene: TRBJ1-4; abundance: NA; v_gene: TRBV4-1; d_gene: TRBD1; CDR3aa: CASSQGGQGGKLFF; CDR3nt: TGCGCCAGCAGTCAAGGAGGACAGGGCGGAAAACTGTTTTTT
j_gene: TRBJ1-2; abundance: NA; v_gene: TRBV27; d_gene: TRBD1; CDR3aa: CASGGQGMLYGYTF; CDR3nt: TGTGCCAGCGGGGGACAGGGGATGCTCTATGGCTACACCTTC
j_gene: TRBJ2-7; abundance: NA; v_gene: TRBV7-6; d_gene: TRBD2; CDR3aa: CASSLGSSGSGYEQYF; CDR3nt: TGTGCCAGCAGCTTAGGATCTAGCGGGAGTGGCTACGAGCAGTACTTC
j_gene: TRBJ1-3; abundance: NA; v_gene: TRBV11-3; d_gene: TRBD1; CDR3aa: CASSYRQGSGNTIYF; CDR3nt: TGTGCCAGCAGCTACCGACAGGGATCTGGAAACACCATATATTTT
j_gene: TRBJ1-2; abundance: NA; v_gene: TRBV7-9; d_gene: NA; CDR3aa: CASSLVGANYGYTF; CDR3nt: TGTGCCAGCAGCTTAGTCGGGGCTAACTATGGCTACACCTTC
j_gene: TRBJ1-5; abundance: NA; v_gene: TRBV30; d_gene: TRBD1; CDR3aa: CAWSTGQGNQPQHF; CDR3nt: TGTGCCTGGAGTACGGGACAGGGCAATCAGCCCCAGCATTTT
j_gene: TRBJ2-1; abundance: NA; v_gene: TRBV7-9; d_gene: NA; CDR3aa: CASSLVAGRGEQFF; CDR3nt: TGTGCCAGCAGCTTAGTAGCTGGTAGAGGTGAGCAGTTCTTC
j_gene: TRBJ1-2; abundance: NA; v_gene: TRBV27; d_gene: NA; CDR3aa: CASSRDQQGGGFGYTF; CDR3nt: TGTGCCAGCAGTCGCGACCAACAGGGCGGTGGGTTTGGCTACACCTTC
j_gene: TRBJ2-7; abundance: few; v_gene: TRBV13; d_gene: NA; CDR3aa: CASTFRRGNEQYF; CDR3nt: TGTGCCAGCACTTTTCGAAGAGGGAACGAGCAGTACTTC
j_gene: TRBJ1-6; abundance: NA; v_gene: TRBV27; d_gene: NA; CDR3aa: CASFGGWDSPLHF; CDR3nt: TGTGCCAGCTTCGGAGGTTGGGATTCACCCCTCCACTTT
j_gene: TRBJ1-4; abundance: few; v_gene: TRBV7-9; d_gene: NA; CDR3aa: CASSFRRNEKLFF; CDR3nt: TGTGCCAGCAGCTTCCGGCGGAATGAAAAACTGTTTTTT
j_gene: TRBJ2-1; abundance: NA; v_gene: TRBV27; d_gene: TRBD1; CDR3aa: CASSLDRLNEQFF; CDR3nt: TGTGCCAGCAGCCTGGACAGGCTCAATGAGCAGTTCTTC
j_gene: TRBJ1-2; abundance: NA; v_gene: TRBV6-5; d_gene: TRBD1; CDR3aa: CASSPLLGGHGYTF; CDR3nt: TGTGCCAGCAGTCCCCTTTTAGGGGGCCATGGCTACACCTTC
j_gene: TRBJ2-4; abundance: NA; v_gene: TRBV14; d_gene: NA; CDR3aa: CASSQVGGLLAKNIQYF; CDR3nt: TGTGCCAGCAGCCAGGTTGGAGGGTTACTAGCCAAAAACATTCAGTACTTC
j_gene: TRBJ1-5; abundance: NA; v_gene: TRBV30; d_gene: NA; CDR3aa: CAWAPGLYQPQHF; CDR3nt: TGTGCCTGGGCTCCGGGACTTTATCAGCCCCAGCATTTT
j_gene: TRBJ2-3; abundance: few; v_gene: TRBV4-3; d_gene: NA; CDR3aa: CASSQALPGGGEDTQYF; CDR3nt: TGCGCCAGCAGCCAAGCTTTGCCTGGGGGGGGCGAAGATACGCAGTATTTT
j_gene: TRBJ1-2; abundance: NA; v_gene: TRBV4-3; d_gene: NA; CDR3aa: CASSQGTGVSYGYTF; CDR3nt: TGCGCCAGCAGCCAAGGAACAGGAGTATCTTATGGCTACACCTTC
j_gene: TRBJ2-2; abundance: NA; v_gene: TRBV5-6; d_gene: NA; CDR3aa: CASSLWGLGAGELFF; CDR3nt: TGTGCCAGCAGCTTGTGGGGGCTTGGGGCCGGGGAGCTGTTTTTT
j_gene: TRBJ1-1; abundance: NA; v_gene: TRBV30; d_gene: NA; CDR3aa: CAWSLGENTEAFF; CDR3nt: TGTGCCTGGAGTCTGGGAGAAAACACTGAAGCTTTCTTT
j_gene: TRBJ2-3; abundance: NA; v_gene: TRBV2; d_gene: TRBD2; CDR3aa: CAGFPQREADTQYF; CDR3nt: TGTGCCGGTTTTCCCCAGCGGGAGGCGGATACGCAGTATTTT
j_gene: TRBJ1-4; abundance: NA; v_gene: TRBV12-5; d_gene: TRBD1; CDR3aa: CASGSGTGTGVEKLFF; CDR3nt: TGTGCTAGTGGCTCCGGGACAGGGACAGGAGTTGAAAAACTGTTTTTT
j_gene: TRBJ2-2; abundance: once; v_gene: TRBV11-2; d_gene: NA; CDR3aa: CASSLVPGGNTGELFF; CDR3nt: TGTGCCAGCAGCTTAGTACCCGGGGGAAACACCGGGGAGCTGTTTTTT
j_gene: TRBJ2-7; abundance: NA; v_gene: TRBV11-3; d_gene: TRBD1; CDR3aa: CASSLGPGQGANEQYF; CDR3nt: TGTGCCAGCAGCTTAGGTCCAGGACAGGGGGCCAACGAGCAGTACTTC
j_gene: TRBJ2-7; abundance: NA; v_gene: TRBV5-1; d_gene: TRBD2; CDR3aa: CASSGNLAGYEQYF; CDR3nt: TGCGCCAGCAGCGGAAACCTAGCGGGGTACGAGCAGTACTTC
j_gene: TRBJ2-7; abundance: once; v_gene: TRBV13; d_gene: TRBD1; CDR3aa: CASSFSGTETYEQYF; CDR3nt: TGTGCCAGCAGCTTTTCCGGGACAGAAACCTACGAGCAGTACTTC
j_gene: TRBJ2-7; abundance: NA; v_gene: TRBV2; d_gene: NA; CDR3aa: CASFTGISEQYF; CDR3nt: TGTGCCAGCTTTACAGGGATTTCCGAGCAGTACTTC
j_gene: TRBJ2-3; abundance: NA; v_gene: TRBV11-1; d_gene: NA; CDR3aa: CASSPWGAVSTDTQYF; CDR3nt: TGTGCCAGCAGCCCCTGGGGAGCAGTTAGCACAGATACGCAGTATTTT
j_gene: TRBJ2-7; abundance: once; v_gene: TRBV27; d_gene: NA; CDR3aa: CASSLGLNSYEQYF; CDR3nt: TGTGCCAGCAGTTTAGGACTGAACTCCTACGAGCAGTACTTC
j_gene: TRBJ2-1; abundance: NA; v_gene: TRBV28; d_gene: NA; CDR3aa: CASSSPGDPYNEQFF; CDR3nt: TGTGCCAGCAGTTCCCCGGGGGACCCCTACAATGAGCAGTTCTTC
j_gene: TRBJ2-7; abundance: NA; v_gene: TRBV9; d_gene: TRBD2; CDR3aa: CASSVGGGIAYEQYF; CDR3nt: TGTGCCAGCAGCGTAGGGGGAGGGATTGCGTACGAGCAGTACTTC
j_gene: TRBJ2-7; abundance: NA; v_gene: TRBV6-1; d_gene: NA; CDR3aa: CASSAGIREYEQYF; CDR3nt: TGTGCCAGCAGTGCGGGTATCCGGGAATACGAGCAGTACTTC
j_gene: TRBJ2-1; abundance: few; v_gene: TRBV19; d_gene: TRBD1; CDR3aa: CASTRTGGFSYNEQFF; CDR3nt: TGTGCCAGTACCAGGACAGGGGGTTTCTCCTACAATGAGCAGTTCTTC
j_gene: TRBJ1-2; abundance: NA; v_gene: TRBV5-1; d_gene: TRBD1; CDR3aa: CASSSGTGVYGYTF; CDR3nt: TGCGCCAGCAGCTCCGGGACAGGGGTTTATGGCTACACCTTC
j_gene: TRBJ2-1; abundance: NA; v_gene: TRBV2; d_gene: NA; CDR3aa: CASNTLLRSYNEQFF; CDR3nt: TGTGCCAGCAATACCCTTCTACGATCCTACAATGAGCAGTTCTTC
j_gene: TRBJ1-3; abundance: NA; v_gene: TRBV11-2; d_gene: NA; CDR3aa: CASSLGGIGNTIYF; CDR3nt: TGTGCCAGCAGCCTCGGGGGGATAGGAAACACCATATATTTT
j_gene: TRBJ1-1; abundance: few; v_gene: TRBV6-5; d_gene: NA; CDR3aa: CASSYPGWTEAFF; CDR3nt: TGTGCCAGCAGTTACCCGGGATGGACTGAAGCTTTCTTT
j_gene: TRBJ2-1; abundance: NA; v_gene: TRBV4-3; d_gene: TRBD2; CDR3aa: CASSQDGAGPYNEQFF; CDR3nt: TGCGCCAGCAGCCAAGATGGAGCGGGACCGTACAATGAGCAGTTCTTC
j_gene: TRBJ1-3; abundance: NA; v_gene: TRBV7-9; d_gene: TRBD1; CDR3aa: CASSRTGARSGNTIYF; CDR3nt: TGTGCCAGCAGCAGGACAGGGGCCCGCTCTGGAAACACCATATATTTT
j_gene: TRBJ2-1; abundance: NA; v_gene: TRBV11-2; d_gene: NA; CDR3aa: CASSLAGSYNEQFF; CDR3nt: TGTGCCAGCAGCTTAGCGGGGAGCTACAATGAGCAGTTCTTC
j_gene: TRBJ1-2; abundance: NA; v_gene: TRBV5-1; d_gene: TRBD1; CDR3aa: CASSYRQGAGYGYTF; CDR3nt: TGCGCCAGCAGCTACCGACAGGGGGCCGGCTATGGCTACACCTTC
j_gene: TRBJ1-4; abundance: NA; v_gene: TRBV30; d_gene: NA; CDR3aa: CAWTPRHAERKEKLFF; CDR3nt: TGTGCCTGGACCCCCAGGCATGCAGAGCGGAAGGAAAAACTGTTTTTT
j_gene: TRBJ2-1; abundance: NA; v_gene: TRBV13; d_gene: NA; CDR3aa: CASIPERGGAYNEQFF; CDR3nt: TGTGCCAGCATCCCGGAAAGGGGGGGGGCCTACAATGAGCAGTTCTTC
j_gene: TRBJ1-2; abundance: NA; v_gene: TRBV6-5; d_gene: NA; CDR3aa: CASSNRKIYGYTF; CDR3nt: TGTGCCAGCAGTAACAGGAAAATCTATGGCTACACCTTC
j_gene: TRBJ1-1; abundance: few; v_gene: TRBV11-3; d_gene: NA; CDR3aa: CASSHQTGRTEAFF; CDR3nt: TGTGCCAGCAGCCACCAAACAGGACGGACTGAAGCTTTCTTT
j_gene: TRBJ2-2; abundance: NA; v_gene: TRBV2; d_gene: NA; CDR3aa: CASSRGGGELFF; CDR3nt: TGTGCCAGCAGTCGAGGCGGCGGGGAGCTGTTTTTT
j_gene: TRBJ1-2; abundance: NA; v_gene: TRBV6-1; d_gene: NA; CDR3aa: CASSPSHRDGYTF; CDR3nt: TGTGCCAGCAGCCCCTCGCACAGGGATGGCTACACCTTC
j_gene: TRBJ2-1; abundance: NA; v_gene: TRBV6-5; d_gene: TRBD2; CDR3aa: CASSSTGLAGQKQFF; CDR3nt: TGTGCCAGCAGTTCCACGGGACTAGCGGGACAAAAGCAGTTCTTC
j_gene: TRBJ2-1; abundance: NA; v_gene: TRBV11-2; d_gene: TRBD1; CDR3aa: CASDGQESYNEQFF; CDR3nt: TGTGCCAGCGACGGACAGGAATCCTACAATGAGCAGTTCTTC
j_gene: TRBJ2-3; abundance: NA; v_gene: TRBV4-1; d_gene: NA; CDR3aa: CASSQPGQDTDTQYF; CDR3nt: TGCGCCAGCAGCCAACCGGGACAAGACACAGATACGCAGTATTTT
j_gene: TRBJ2-1; abundance: NA; v_gene: TRBV7-6; d_gene: TRBD2; CDR3aa: CASSSLAGGTSSYNEQFF; CDR3nt: TGTGCCAGCAGCTCTCTAGCGGGAGGGACTAGCTCCTACAATGAGCAGTTCTTC
j_gene: TRBJ1-2; abundance: NA; v_gene: TRBV19; d_gene: NA; CDR3aa: CASSIPPGLSAGGYTF; CDR3nt: TGTGCCAGTAGTATACCCCCGGGACTCTCCGCCGGTGGCTACACCTTC
j_gene: TRBJ2-3; abundance: few; v_gene: TRBV30; d_gene: NA; CDR3aa: CAWSHPGADTQYF; CDR3nt: TGTGCCTGGAGTCACCCGGGGGCAGATACGCAGTATTTT
j_gene: TRBJ2-7; abundance: NA; v_gene: TRBV7-9; d_gene: TRBD1; CDR3aa: CASSLRDSSYEQYF; CDR3nt: TGTGCCAGCAGCTTACGGGACAGCTCCTACGAGCAGTACTTC